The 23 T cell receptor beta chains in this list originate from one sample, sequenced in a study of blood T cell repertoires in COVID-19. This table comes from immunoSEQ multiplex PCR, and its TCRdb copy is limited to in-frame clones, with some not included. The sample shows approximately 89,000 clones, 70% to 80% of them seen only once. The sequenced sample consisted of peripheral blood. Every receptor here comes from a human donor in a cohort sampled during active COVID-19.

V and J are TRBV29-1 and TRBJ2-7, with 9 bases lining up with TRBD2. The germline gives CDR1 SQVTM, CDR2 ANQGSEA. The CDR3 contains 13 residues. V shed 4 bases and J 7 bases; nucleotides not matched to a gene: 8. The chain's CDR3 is CSVGGRARQEQYF. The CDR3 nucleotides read TGCAGCGTTGGCGGGAGGGCCCGCCAGGAGCAGTACTTC.

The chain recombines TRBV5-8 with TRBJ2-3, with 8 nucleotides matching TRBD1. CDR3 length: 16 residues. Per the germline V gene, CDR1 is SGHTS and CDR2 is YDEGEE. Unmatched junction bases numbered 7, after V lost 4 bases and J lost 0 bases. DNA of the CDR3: TGTGCCAGCAGCCCTGGGACAGGATCTAGCACAGATACGCAGTATTTT. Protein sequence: CASSPGTGSSTDTQYF. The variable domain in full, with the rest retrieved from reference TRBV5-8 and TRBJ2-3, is EAGVTQSPTHLIKTRGQQATLRCSPISGHTSVYWYQQALGLGLQFLLWYDEGEERNRGNFPPRFSGRQFPNYSSELNVNALELEDSALYLCASSPGTGSSTDTQYFGPGTRLTVL.

Written as DNA, the CDR3 is TGTGCCAGCAGCTTTTTGGCCTCAGATACGCAGTATTTT. Translating it yields CASSFLASDTQYF. The chain joins TRBV7-9 to TRBJ2-3; D unclear. V was pared by 3 bases and J by 4 bases, with 8 bases between. Germline lookup yields CDR1 SEHNR and CDR2 FQNEAQ (reference sequence). The CDR3 is 13 amino acids.

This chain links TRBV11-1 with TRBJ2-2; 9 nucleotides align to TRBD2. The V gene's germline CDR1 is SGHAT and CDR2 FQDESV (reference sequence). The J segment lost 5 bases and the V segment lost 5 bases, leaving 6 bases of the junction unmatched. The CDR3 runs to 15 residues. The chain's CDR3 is CASSPQGLATGELFF. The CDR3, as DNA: TGTGCCAGCAGCCCCCAAGGACTAGCGACCGGGGAGCTGTTTTTT.

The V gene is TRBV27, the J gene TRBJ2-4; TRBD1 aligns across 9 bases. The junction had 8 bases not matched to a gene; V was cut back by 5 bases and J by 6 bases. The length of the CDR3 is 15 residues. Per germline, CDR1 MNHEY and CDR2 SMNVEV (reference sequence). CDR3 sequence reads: CASSLLQGAGNIQYF. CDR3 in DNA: TGTGCCAGCAGTCTTTTACAGGGGGCGGGAAACATTCAGTACTTC.

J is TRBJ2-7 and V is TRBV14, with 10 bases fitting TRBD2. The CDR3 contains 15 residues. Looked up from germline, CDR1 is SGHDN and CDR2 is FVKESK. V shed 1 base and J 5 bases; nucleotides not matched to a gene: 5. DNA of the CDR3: TGTGCCAGCAGCCAAGTGGGCCTAGCGGGAGACGAGCAGTACTTC. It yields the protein CASSQVGLAGDEQYF.

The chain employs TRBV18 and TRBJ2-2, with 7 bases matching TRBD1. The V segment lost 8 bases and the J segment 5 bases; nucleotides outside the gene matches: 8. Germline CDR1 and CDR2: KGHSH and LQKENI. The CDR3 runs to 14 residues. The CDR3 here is CASPRTGQTGELFF. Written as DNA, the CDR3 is TGTGCCAGCCCGCGGACAGGACAAACCGGGGAGCTGTTTTTT.

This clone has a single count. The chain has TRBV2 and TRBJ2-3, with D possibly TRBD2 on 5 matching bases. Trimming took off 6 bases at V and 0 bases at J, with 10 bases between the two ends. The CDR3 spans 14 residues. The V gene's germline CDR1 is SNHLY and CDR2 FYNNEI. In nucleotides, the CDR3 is TGTGCCAGCAGGTCACTAGTTAGCACAGATACGCAGTATTTT. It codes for CASRSLVSTDTQYF.

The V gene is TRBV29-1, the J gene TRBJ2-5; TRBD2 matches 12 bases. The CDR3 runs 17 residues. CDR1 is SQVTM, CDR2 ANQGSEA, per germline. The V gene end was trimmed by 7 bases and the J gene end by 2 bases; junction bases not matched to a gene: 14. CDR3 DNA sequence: TGCAGCGCCGATGAGACTAGCGGGAGAGGGGGGCAAGAGACCCAGTACTTC. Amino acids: CSADETSGRGGQETQYF. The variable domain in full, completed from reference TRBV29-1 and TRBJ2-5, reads SAVISQKPSRDICQRGTSLTIQCQVDSQVTMMFWYRQQPGQSLTLIATANQGSEATYESGFVIDKFPISRPNLTFSTLTVSNMSPEDSSIYLCSADETSGRGGQETQYFGPGTRLLVL.

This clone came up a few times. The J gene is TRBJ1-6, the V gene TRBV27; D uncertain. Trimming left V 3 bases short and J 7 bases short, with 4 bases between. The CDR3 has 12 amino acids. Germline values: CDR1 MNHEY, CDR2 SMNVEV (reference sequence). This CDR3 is CASSFANSPLHF. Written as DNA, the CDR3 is TGTGCCAGCAGTTTCGCGAATTCACCCCTCCACTTT.

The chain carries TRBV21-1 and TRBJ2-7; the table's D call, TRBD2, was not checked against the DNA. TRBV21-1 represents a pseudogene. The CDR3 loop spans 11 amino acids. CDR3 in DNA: TGTGCCAGCAACCCGGAGTACGAGCAGTACTTC. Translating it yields CASNPEYEQYF.

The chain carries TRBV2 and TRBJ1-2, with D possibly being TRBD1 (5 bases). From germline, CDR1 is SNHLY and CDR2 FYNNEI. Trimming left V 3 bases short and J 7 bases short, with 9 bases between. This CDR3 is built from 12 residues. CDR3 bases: TGTGCCAGCAGTGATGACAGCCCTGGCTACACCTTC. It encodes CASSDDSPGYTF.

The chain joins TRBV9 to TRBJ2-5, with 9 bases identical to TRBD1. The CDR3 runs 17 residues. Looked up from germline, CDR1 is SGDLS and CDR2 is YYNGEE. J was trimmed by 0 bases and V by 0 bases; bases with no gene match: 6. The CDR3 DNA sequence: TGTGCCAGCAGCGTAGCTTCCGGGACAGGGTACCAAGAGACCCAGTACTTC. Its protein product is CASSVASGTGYQETQYF.

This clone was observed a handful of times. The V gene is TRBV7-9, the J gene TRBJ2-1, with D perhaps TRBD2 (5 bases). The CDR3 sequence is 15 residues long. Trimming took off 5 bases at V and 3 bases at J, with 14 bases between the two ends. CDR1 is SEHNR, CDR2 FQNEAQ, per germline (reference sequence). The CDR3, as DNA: TGTGCCAGCAGCCCATCCACAGCGGACTACAATGAGCAGTTCTTC. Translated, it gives CASSPSTADYNEQFF. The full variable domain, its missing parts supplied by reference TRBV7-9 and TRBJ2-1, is DTGVSQNPRHKITKRGQNVTFRCDPISEHNRLYWYRQTLGQGPEFLTYFQNEAQLEKSRLLSDRFSAERPKGSFSTLEIQRTEQGDSAMYLCASSPSTADYNEQFFGPGTRLTVL.

The CDR3 bases are TGTGCCAGCAGTTTATTTGCGCCGGGACTAGCGGGAGGGGTCACCGGGGAGCTGTTTTTT. Translating gives CASSLFAPGLAGGVTGELFF. The chain combines TRBV28 with TRBJ2-2; TRBD2 matches 16 bases. Germline trimming cut 1 base from V and 4 bases from J; bases unmatched to any gene: 9. In germline, CDR1 is MDHEN, CDR2 SYDVKM. The CDR3 has 20 residues.

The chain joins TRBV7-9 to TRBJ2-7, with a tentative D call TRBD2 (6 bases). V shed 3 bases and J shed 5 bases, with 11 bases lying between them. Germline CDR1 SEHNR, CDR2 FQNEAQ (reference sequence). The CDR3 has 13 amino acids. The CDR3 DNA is TGTGCCAGCAGCTTGGCGGGGTCCCACGAGCAGTACTTC. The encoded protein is CASSLAGSHEQYF.

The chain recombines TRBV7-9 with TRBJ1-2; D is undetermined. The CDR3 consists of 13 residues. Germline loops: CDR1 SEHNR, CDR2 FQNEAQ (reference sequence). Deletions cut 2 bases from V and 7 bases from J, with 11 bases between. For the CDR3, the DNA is TGTGCCAGCAGCTTAACTTTAAGACTTGGCTACACCTTC. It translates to CASSLTLRLGYTF.

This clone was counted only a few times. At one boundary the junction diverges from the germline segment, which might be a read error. CDR3 nucleotide sequence: TGTGCTAGCAGCTTATCTGGGACAGGGAGAGATACGCAGTATTTT. Its protein product is CASSLSGTGRDTQYF. The rearrangement joins TRBV7-7 to TRBJ2-3; 9 bases map to TRBD1. Germline V gene sequence: CDR1 SSHAT, CDR2 FNYEAQ (reference sequence). The CDR3 is 15 residues long. Full variable domain (remainder filled in from reference TRBV7-7 and TRBJ2-3): GAGVSQSPRYKVTKRGQDVTLRCDPISSHATLYWYQQALGQGPEFLTYFNYEAQPDKSGLPSDRFSAERPEGSISTLTIQRTEQRDSAMYRCASSLSGTGRDTQYFGPGTRLTVL.

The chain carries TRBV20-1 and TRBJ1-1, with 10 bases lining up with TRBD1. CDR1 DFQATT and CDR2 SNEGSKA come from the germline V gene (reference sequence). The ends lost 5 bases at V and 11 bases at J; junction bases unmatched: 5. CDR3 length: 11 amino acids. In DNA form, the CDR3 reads TGCAGTGCTCCGGACAGGGGGGATGCTTTCTTT. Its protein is CSAPDRGDAFF.

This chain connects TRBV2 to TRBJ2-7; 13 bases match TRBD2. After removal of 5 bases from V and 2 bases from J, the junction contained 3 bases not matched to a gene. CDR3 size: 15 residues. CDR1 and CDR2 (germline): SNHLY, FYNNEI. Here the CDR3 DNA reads TGTGCCAGCAGTCGGACTAGCGGGAGTGCCTACGAGCAGTACTTC. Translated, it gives CASSRTSGSAYEQYF.

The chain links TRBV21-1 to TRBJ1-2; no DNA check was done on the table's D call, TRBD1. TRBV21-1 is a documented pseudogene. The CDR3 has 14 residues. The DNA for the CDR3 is TGTGCCAGGACAAGGGACAGGGAAGCGGGTGGCTACACCTTC. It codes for CARTRDREAGGYTF.

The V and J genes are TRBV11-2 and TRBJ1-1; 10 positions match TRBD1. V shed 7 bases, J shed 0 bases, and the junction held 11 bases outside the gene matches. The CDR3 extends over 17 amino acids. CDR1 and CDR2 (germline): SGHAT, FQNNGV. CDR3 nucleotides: TGTGCCAGCACCTATGGGGGACAGGGGTTTATGAACACTGAAGCTTTCTTT. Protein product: CASTYGGQGFMNTEAFF.

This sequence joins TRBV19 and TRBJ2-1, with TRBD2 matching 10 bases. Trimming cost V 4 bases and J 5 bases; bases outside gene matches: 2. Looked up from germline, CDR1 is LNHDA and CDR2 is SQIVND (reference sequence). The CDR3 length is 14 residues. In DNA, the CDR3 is TGTGCCAGTAGTAGGACTAGCGGAGACAATGAGCAGTTCTTC. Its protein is CASSRTSGDNEQFF.